The 25 T cell receptor beta chains presented below share a single source sample, sequenced in a study of T cell repertoires in cytomegalovirus infection. TCRdb re-called the reads with MiXCR, one entry per CDR3 protein. The sample consists of 400,000 to 600,000 distinct CDR3 sequences, about 39% of them appearing once. Their antigen targets remain unknown. Specimen: cultured PBMCs, collected from culture after CMV antigen stimulation. Every receptor here comes from a human donor in good health (CMV status not recorded). Some clones in this sample may be carry-over from other donors' samples.

The genes are TRBV12-3 or TRBV12-4 and TRBJ2-1, with 15 bases matching TRBD2. V shed 6 bases and J 7 bases; nucleotides not matched to a gene: 10. This CDR3 has 17 amino acids. The CDR3 bases are TGTGCCAGCAGCCCCGGGACTAGCGGGGGGTTTGGAAATGAGCAGTTCTTC. This codes for CASSPGTSGGFGNEQFF.

The chain employs TRBV18 and TRBJ1-4, with 7 bases lining up with TRBD1. The junction had 6 bases not matched to a gene; V was cut back by 3 bases and J by 8 bases. The CDR3 runs to 14 residues. Germline CDR1 KGHSH, CDR2 LQKENI. CDR3 in amino acids: CASSPGTDSEKLFF. The CDR3 nucleotides read TGTGCCAGCTCACCCGGGACAGATAGCGAAAAACTGTTTTTT.

The V and J genes are TRBV7-9 and TRBJ2-2; tentative D call: TRBD2 (5 bases). Germline V gene data show CDR1 as SEHNR and CDR2 as FQNEAQ (reference sequence). V lost 7 bases, J lost 6 bases, and 15 bases lay in between. The length of the CDR3 is 14 residues. The chain's CDR3 is CASILASQAGELFF. The CDR3, as DNA: TGTGCCAGCATCCTTGCTAGCCAAGCCGGGGAGCTGTTTTTT. The variable domain in full, with the rest retrieved from reference TRBV7-9 and TRBJ2-2, is DTGVSQNPRHKITKRGQNVTFRCDPISEHNRLYWYRQTLGQGPEFLTYFQNEAQLEKSRLLSDRFSAERPKGSFSTLEIQRTEQGDSAMYLCASILASQAGELFFGEGSRLTVL.

This clonotype has a handful of counts. The CDR3 coding sequence is TGTGCCAGCAGCTTACTGGTTGTCGGGGGGCGCGGGGCCTACGAGCAGTACTTC. It translates to CASSLLVVGGRGAYEQYF. The chain uses TRBV7-2 and TRBJ2-7; D perhaps matches TRBD2 (7 bases). CDR3 length: 18 amino acids. V was pared by 2 bases and J by 2 bases, with 22 bases between. Germline CDR1 SGHTA, CDR2 FQGNSA. The variable domain in full, with the rest retrieved from reference TRBV7-2 and TRBJ2-7, is GAGVSQSPSNKVTEKGKDVELRCDPISGHTALYWYRQSLGQGLEFLIYFQGNSAPDKSGLPSDRFSAERTGGSVSTLTIQRTQQEDSAVYLCASSLLVVGGRGAYEQYFGPGTRLTVT.

This clonotype has only one observation. The gene calls are TRBV7-9 and TRBJ2-7; D may be TRBD2 (6 bases). This CDR3 is built from 13 residues. Germline V gene sequence: CDR1 SEHNR, CDR2 FQNEAQ (reference sequence). The V end was cut by 4 bases, the J end by 2 bases, with 9 bases between. The DNA of the CDR3 is TGTGCCAGCAGCTCGACTAGTGCCTACGAGCAGTACTTC. It translates to CASSSTSAYEQYF. Variable domain in full (rest from reference TRBV7-9 and TRBJ2-7): DTGVSQNPRHKITKRGQNVTFRCDPISEHNRLYWYRQTLGQGPEFLTYFQNEAQLEKSRLLSDRFSAERPKGSFSTLEIQRTEQGDSAMYLCASSSTSAYEQYFGPGTRLTVT.

The gene calls are TRBV4-1 and TRBJ2-2; D remains unclear. Germline V gene lookup returns CDR1 MGHRA and CDR2 YSYEKL. The CDR3 covers 15 residues. V was shortened by 1 base and J by 2 bases, with 8 bases between the two germline ends. The CDR3 loop is CASSQATSNTGELFF. CDR3 bases: TGCGCCAGCAGCCAAGCTACTTCTAACACCGGGGAGCTGTTTTTT.

This clonotype was picked up a small number of times. The CDR3 DNA is TGTGCCAGCAGCTTAGAGCGGGGGATATACAATGAGCAGTTCTTC. Protein product: CASSLERGIYNEQFF. The chain recombines TRBV7-2 with TRBJ2-1; 8 nucleotides line up with TRBD2. J was trimmed by 4 bases and V by 1 base; bases with no gene match: 3. CDR3 length: 15 amino acids. From germline, CDR1 is SGHTA and CDR2 FQGNSA.

The chain joins TRBV12-3 or TRBV12-4 to TRBJ2-1; 11 positions match TRBD2. The length of the CDR3 is 18 residues. J gave up 8 bases and V 4 bases, and 16 bases lay outside the gene matches. CDR3 bases: TGTGCCAGCAGTTGGGGCAGGGGGCGAACTAGCGGGAGCCATGAGCAGTTCTTC. It is translated as CASSWGRGRTSGSHEQFF.

This clonotype was counted a few times. The chain is built from TRBV20-1 and TRBJ2-7; D is possibly TRBD2 (6 bases). CDR1 and CDR2 (germline): DFQATT, SNEGSKA (reference sequence). The CDR3 runs 16 residues. Deletions cut 6 bases from V and 2 bases from J, with 23 bases between. The CDR3 region is CSAEVSSANRPYEQYF. The CDR3 nucleotides are TGCAGTGCGGAGGTGTCTAGCGCTAATCGGCCCTACGAGCAGTACTTC.

There are many counts of this clonotype. The chain joins TRBV7-8 to TRBJ1-1; no definite D call. Germline V CDR1 and CDR2: SGHVS, FQNEAQ. V lost 1 base and J 1 base, leaving 10 bases between the germline ends. The CDR3 contains 15 residues. CDR3 region: CASSLEGGWNTEAFF. The CDR3 DNA follows: TGTGCCAGCAGCTTAGAGGGAGGGTGGAACACTGAAGCTTTCTTT.

This clonotype occurred a few times. CDR3 sequence (DNA): TGTGCCAGCAGCTTGAGCAGGGGGCTGGTGAGCACAGATACGCAGTATTTT. This translates into CASSLSRGLVSTDTQYF. The genes are TRBV5-6 and TRBJ2-3, with 8 bases identical to TRBD1. This CDR3 contains 17 residues. Germline assignment: CDR1 SGHDT and CDR2 YYEEEE. The trim removed 1 base at V and 0 bases at J, leaving 7 bases unmatched.

The chain employs TRBV7-2 and TRBJ2-3; D might be TRBD1 (5 bases). The V end lost 5 bases, the J end lost 4 bases, and 16 bases lay between the germline ends. The CDR3 is made up of 15 amino acids. CDR1 and CDR2 (germline): SGHTA, FQGNSA. CDR3 sequence (DNA): TGTGCCAGCAGCCGGACAAGGGGCGCAGCAGATACGCAGTATTTT. Amino acid sequence: CASSRTRGAADTQYF.

CDR3 residues: CASSLDRVAPYF. DNA of the CDR3: TGTGCCAGCAGCTTAGATAGGGTAGCCCCGTACTTC. The rearrangement links TRBV11-2 to TRBJ2-5; D unclear. Germline V CDR1 and CDR2: SGHAT, FQNNGV. The CDR3 sequence is 12 residues long. Trimming took 0 bases from V and 13 from J, leaving 12 bases between them.

The J gene is TRBJ1-6, the V gene TRBV19; no definite D call. CDR1 is LNHDA and CDR2 is SQIVND in the germline V gene (reference sequence). The CDR3 runs to 14 residues. The V end lost 5 bases, the J end lost 9 bases, and 14 bases lay between the germline ends. In DNA form, the CDR3 reads TGTGCCAGTAGTGGTTGGAGGGTTGGTTCACCCCTCCACTTT. It translates to CASSGWRVGSPLHF.

V usage is TRBV6-1 and J usage is TRBJ1-4; D is possibly TRBD1 (6 bases). The CDR3 has 14 residues. CDR1 is MNHNS and CDR2 is SASEGT in the germline V gene. With 6 bases removed from V and 2 bases from J, the gap between germline ends came to 10 bases. DNA for the CDR3: TGTGCCAGCAGGGGGACACCCACTAATGAAAAACTGTTTTTT. Amino acids: CASRGTPTNEKLFF.

The genes are TRBV12-5 and TRBJ2-7; TRBD2 matches 9 bases. Germline loops: CDR1 LGHNT, CDR2 FRNRAP. The CDR3 covers 14 residues. J was trimmed by 4 bases and V by 5 bases; bases with no gene match: 6. The CDR3 bases are TGTGCTAGTGGTCCAGCGGGAGGCGGGTACGAGCAGTACTTC. This gives the protein CASGPAGGGYEQYF.

This clonotype came up many times. The V gene is TRBV7-2, the J gene TRBJ1-6; 9 nucleotides line up with TRBD1. CDR1 and CDR2 from the germline V gene are SGHTA and FQGNSA. V was clipped by 4 bases and J by 6 bases; unmatched bases: 1. The CDR3 has 14 amino acids. Here the CDR3 DNA reads TGTGCCAGCAGCTGGACAGGGGCTAATTCACCCCTCCACTTT. Translated, it gives CASSWTGANSPLHF.

The chain uses TRBV19 and TRBJ2-1; possibly TRBD2 for D (5 bases). There are 13 residues in the CDR3. Trimming took 5 bases from V and 6 from J, leaving 11 bases between them. Germline CDR1 and CDR2: LNHDA and SQIVND (reference sequence). CDR3: CASSAEARNEQFF. The DNA of the CDR3 is TGTGCCAGTAGTGCGGAGGCCCGCAATGAGCAGTTCTTC.

The rearrangement joins TRBV7-2 to TRBJ2-3; D uncertain. This CDR3 is 14 amino acids long. The germline gives CDR1 SGHTA, CDR2 FQGNSA. The germline V and J ends were trimmed by 6 bases and 1 base, with 11 bases remaining between them. The CDR3 sequence is CASRSAKGTDTQYF. DNA for the CDR3: TGTGCCAGCAGGTCCGCTAAGGGCACAGATACGCAGTATTTT.

The V and J genes are TRBV7-2 and TRBJ1-2, with a weak D call TRBD1 (5 bases). Germline V gene lookup returns CDR1 SGHTA and CDR2 FQGNSA. The CDR3 totals 15 residues. Trimming pared 1 base from V and 4 bases from J, leaving 13 bases between. CDR3 amino acids: CASSLGRGRGYGYTF. The CDR3 bases are TGTGCCAGCAGCTTAGGGCGGGGGAGAGGCTATGGCTACACCTTC.

The chain combines TRBV12-3 or TRBV12-4 with TRBJ1-1; D perhaps matches TRBD1 (5 bases). Trimming took off 5 bases at V and 4 bases at J, with 14 bases between the two ends. This CDR3 contains 14 residues. The chain's CDR3 is CASSVRPGTTEAFF. The CDR3 region has the DNA TGTGCCAGCAGTGTTCGTCCAGGGACCACTGAAGCTTTCTTT.

This chain uses TRBV14 with TRBJ2-1; no definite D call. This CDR3 has 13 residues. V was cut by 0 bases and J by 9 bases, with 9 bases left in between. Germline V gene sequence: CDR1 SGHDN, CDR2 FVKESK. The CDR3 DNA follows: TGTGCCAGCAGCCAAGATCCTCGCACTGAGCAGTTCTTC. Translation: CASSQDPRTEQFF.

V is TRBV7-2 and J is TRBJ2-2; no clear D. The germline V gene has CDR1 SGHTA and CDR2 FQGNSA. There are 14 residues in the CDR3. Trimming removed 5 bases at V and 6 bases at J, with 13 bases between. CDR3 sequence reads: CASSPGPAPGELFF. CDR3 sequence (DNA): TGTGCCAGCAGCCCCGGACCAGCCCCCGGGGAGCTGTTTTTT.

This clonotype was seen a handful of times. This sequence joins TRBV20-1 and TRBJ2-1; 12 bases fit TRBD2. With V trimmed by 5 bases and J by 9 bases, 17 bases remained unmatched. The CDR3 is made up of 17 amino acids. Germline CDR1 and CDR2: DFQATT and SNEGSKA (reference sequence). Written as DNA, the CDR3 is TGCAGTGCTCGGTCTAGCGGGAGGGCCCCGGGGACACCTGAGCAGTTCTTC. Protein sequence: CSARSSGRAPGTPEQFF.

The V and J genes are TRBV5-6 and TRBJ2-7; D unclear. V was shortened by 1 base and J by 6 bases, with 5 bases between the two germline ends. This CDR3 has 11 residues. Germline CDR1 is SGHDT and CDR2 is YYEEEE. The CDR3 loop reads CASSLSSEQYF. The CDR3, as DNA: TGTGCCAGCAGCTTGTCGTCCGAGCAGTACTTC. Supplemented by reference TRBV5-6 and TRBJ2-7, the full variable domain reads DAGVTQSPTHLIKTRGQQVTLRCSPKSGHDTVSWYQQALGQGPQFIFQYYEEEERQRGNFPDRFSGHQFPNYSSELNVNALLLGDSALYLCASSLSSEQYFGPGTRLTVT.